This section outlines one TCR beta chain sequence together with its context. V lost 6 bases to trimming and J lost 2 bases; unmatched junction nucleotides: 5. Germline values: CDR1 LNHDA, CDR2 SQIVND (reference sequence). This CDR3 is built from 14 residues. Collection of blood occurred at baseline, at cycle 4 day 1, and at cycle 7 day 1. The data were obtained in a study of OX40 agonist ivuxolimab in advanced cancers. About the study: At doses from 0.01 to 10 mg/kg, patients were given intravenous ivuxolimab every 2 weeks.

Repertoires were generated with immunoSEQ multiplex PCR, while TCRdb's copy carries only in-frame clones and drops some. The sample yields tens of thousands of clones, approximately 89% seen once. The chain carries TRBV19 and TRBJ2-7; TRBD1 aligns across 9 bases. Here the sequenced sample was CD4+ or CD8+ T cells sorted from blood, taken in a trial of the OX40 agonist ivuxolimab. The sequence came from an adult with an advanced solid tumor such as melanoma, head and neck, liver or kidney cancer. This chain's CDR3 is CASRPRDRAYEQYF. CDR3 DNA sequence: TGTGCCAGTAGGCCCCGGGACAGGGCCTACGAGCAGTACTTC.